The 32 T cell receptor beta chains below come from one sample, sequenced in a study of blood T cell repertoires in COVID-19. Assay used: immunoSEQ multiplex PCR; TCRdb lists only in-frame clones, some missing. The sample has some 300,000 clones, approximately 88% seen once. Sequencing was carried out using PBMCs or T cells enriched from blood (not recorded which). The source is a woman aged 40 to 50 who had recovered from COVID-19.

This clone was observed once. The chain links TRBV3-1 (or the pseudogene TRBV3-2) to TRBJ2-1; D ambiguous. The V end was cut by 1 base, the J end by 2 bases, with 9 bases between. The CDR3 loop spans 15 amino acids. Per the germline V gene, CDR1 is LGHDT and CDR2 is YNNKEL (reference sequence). The CDR3 region is CASSQVVSTYNEQFF. For the CDR3, the DNA is TGTGCCAGCAGCCAAGTAGTATCGACCTACAATGAGCAGTTCTTC.

The DNA for the CDR3 is TGTGCCAGCAGCCAATATAGCGGGGGGCACTCCAATGAGCAGTTCTTC. This encodes CASSQYSGGHSNEQFF. V usage is TRBV3-1 (or the pseudogene TRBV3-2) and J usage is TRBJ2-1, with 10 bases aligning to TRBD2. V shed 2 bases, J shed 6 bases, and the junction held 7 bases outside the gene matches. The CDR3 spans 16 residues. CDR1 is LGHDT, CDR2 YNNKEL, per germline (reference sequence).

The V and J genes are TRBV28 and TRBJ2-1, with D possibly being TRBD2 (5 bases). The CDR3 contains 16 residues. Trimming removed 10 bases from V and 0 bases from J, with 19 bases in between. In germline, CDR1 is MDHEN, CDR2 SYDVKM. CDR3 DNA sequence: TGTGCCATCTCCCCTCCTGGCGGGTCCTCCTACAATGAGCAGTTCTTC. Translated: CAISPPGGSSYNEQFF.

The V and J genes are TRBV3-1 (or the pseudogene TRBV3-2) and TRBJ2-2; 9 nucleotides match TRBD1. This CDR3 spans 15 amino acids. Germline V gives CDR1 LGHDT, CDR2 YNNKEL (reference sequence). V lost 4 bases and J lost 6; bases outside the gene matches: 6. The DNA for the CDR3 is TGTGCCAGCAGCCCCATGACAGGGGGGGCCGGGGAGCTGTTTTTT. Its protein is CASSPMTGGAGELFF.

The rearrangement links TRBV5-5 to TRBJ2-5; 15 positions agree with TRBD2. V dropped 2 bases and J dropped 5; count of bases not matched to a gene: 7. The CDR3 runs 17 residues. Germline assignment: CDR1 SGHKS and CDR2 YYEKEE (reference sequence). Written as DNA, the CDR3 is TGTGCCAGCAGCTTACCGGGACTAGCGGGGGGCGGGGAGACCCAGTACTTC. Translation gives CASSLPGLAGGGETQYF.

The gene calls are TRBV30 and TRBJ1-1; the D gene is possibly TRBD1 (5 bases). CDR3 length: 12 amino acids. CDR1 is GTSNPN and CDR2 is SVGIG in the germline V gene (reference sequence). The V and J ends lost 5 bases and 10 bases respectively, with 17 bases between them. The CDR3: CAWGGLSGGAFF. The CDR3 bases are TGTGCCTGGGGGGGTCTCTCCGGAGGAGCTTTCTTT. The whole variable domain, filled in from reference TRBV30 and TRBJ1-1, reads SQTIHQWPATLVQPVGSPLSLECTVEGTSNPNLYWYRQAAGRGLQLLFYSVGIGQISSEVPQNLSASRPQDRQFILSSKKLLLSDSGFYLCAWGGLSGGAFFGQGTRLTVV.

This chain links TRBV12-3 or TRBV12-4 with TRBJ2-5; D is undetermined. V lost 1 base and J 7 bases, leaving 7 bases between the germline ends. This CDR3 spans 12 amino acids. This chain's CDR3 is CASSLGAGTQYF. Written as DNA, the CDR3 is TGTGCCAGCAGTTTAGGTGCCGGGACCCAGTACTTC.

CDR3 DNA: TGTGCCAGCAGCCTTCAGGGGAGCGGCGAGACCCAGTACTTC. This sequence encodes CASSLQGSGETQYF. The chain is built from TRBV3-1 (or the pseudogene TRBV3-2) and TRBJ2-5; tentative D call: TRBD1 (6 bases). Per the germline V gene, CDR1 is LGHDT and CDR2 is YNNKEL (reference sequence). This CDR3 is 14 amino acids long. Trimming removed 4 bases from V and 5 bases from J, with 14 bases in between.

This clone has a handful of counts. The CDR3 reads CASSERGTGGYEQYF. CDR3 sequence (DNA): TGTGCCAGCAGCGAGAGAGGGACAGGAGGGTACGAGCAGTACTTC. The V gene is TRBV7-9, the J gene TRBJ2-7; 8 positions match TRBD1. The J segment lost 4 bases and the V segment lost 5 bases, leaving 10 bases of the junction unmatched. CDR1 is SEHNR, CDR2 FQNEAQ, per germline (reference sequence). The CDR3 spans 15 residues.

The V and J genes are TRBV9 and TRBJ2-3; perhaps TRBD1 as D (6 bases). CDR3 length: 16 residues. V was trimmed by 4 bases and J by 3 bases, leaving 18 bases between them. Germline V lookup: CDR1 SGDLS, CDR2 YYNGEE. CDR3 region: CASSPPGVLYTDTQYF. In nucleotides, the CDR3 is TGTGCCAGCAGCCCCCCAGGGGTCCTCTATACAGATACGCAGTATTTT.

The chain is built from TRBV18 and TRBJ2-7, with unresolved D. CDR1 is KGHSH and CDR2 is LQKENI in the germline V gene. There are 14 residues in the CDR3. V lost 2 bases and J 0 bases, leaving 8 bases between the germline ends. The CDR3 reads CASSPSQASYEQYF. The CDR3 DNA reads TGTGCCAGCTCACCATCCCAGGCCTCCTACGAGCAGTACTTC.

The chain is built from TRBV15 and TRBJ1-5; no reliable D call. Between the trimmed V and J ends, which lost 4 bases and 9 bases, there was a span of 13 bases. Germline CDR1 is LNHNV and CDR2 is YYDKDF (reference sequence). The CDR3 runs 13 residues. Here the CDR3 reads CATSTDPMRPQHF. CDR3 sequence (DNA): TGTGCCACCAGCACAGATCCCATGCGGCCCCAGCATTTT.

The V and J genes are TRBV5-1 and TRBJ2-5; no clear D. Germline V gives CDR1 SGHRS, CDR2 YFSETQ. Trimming pared 0 bases from V and 3 bases from J, leaving 6 bases between. This CDR3 has 13 amino acids. The CDR3 reads CASSLELEETQYF. Written as DNA, the CDR3 is TGCGCCAGCAGCTTGGAACTGGAAGAGACCCAGTACTTC.

V and J are TRBV27 and TRBJ2-7; 7 bases are shared with TRBD2. The length of the CDR3 is 16 residues. V gave up 5 bases and J gave up 0 bases; unmatched junction bases: 10. Germline V gives CDR1 MNHEY, CDR2 SMNVEV (reference sequence). CDR3: CASSLQASGDSYEQYF. CDR3 DNA sequence: TGTGCCAGCAGTCTACAAGCTAGCGGAGACTCCTACGAGCAGTACTTC.

The chain employs TRBV19 and TRBJ2-1; 8 bases line up with TRBD2. There are 14 residues in the CDR3. With V trimmed by 6 bases and J by 6 bases, 7 bases remained unmatched. Germline values: CDR1 LNHDA, CDR2 SQIVND (reference sequence). CDR3 nucleotides: TGTGCCAGTAGCAGAGCGGGAGCTATCAATGAGCAGTTCTTC. Its protein is CASSRAGAINEQFF.

The gene calls are TRBV28 and TRBJ2-1, with TRBD2 matching over 12 bases. The CDR3 runs to 16 residues. The germline CDR1 and CDR2 sequences are MDHEN and SYDVKM. V trimming: 2 bases; J trimming: 4 bases; junction bases outside the gene matches: 3. The CDR3 DNA reads as TGTGCCAGCAGTTTAGTGACTAGCGGGAGATACAATGAGCAGTTCTTC. Protein sequence: CASSLVTSGRYNEQFF.

V usage is TRBV5-1 and J usage is TRBJ1-5, with TRBD1 as a possible D gene (5 bases). The germline gives CDR1 SGHRS, CDR2 YFSETQ. V gave up 0 bases and J gave up 6 bases, with 13 bases separating them. This CDR3 is built from 15 residues. The CDR3 spells CASSLEPGGVQPQHF. The CDR3 coding sequence is TGCGCCAGCAGCTTGGAGCCGGGAGGGGTTCAGCCCCAGCATTTT.

The chain links TRBV9 to TRBJ2-3; D is uncertain. The CDR3 is made up of 12 amino acids. CDR1 SGDLS and CDR2 YYNGEE come from the germline V gene. V lost 4 bases and J lost 8, with 11 bases in between. CDR3 residues: CASSPPRGTQYF. The CDR3 DNA sequence: TGTGCCAGCAGCCCCCCCCGCGGTACGCAGTATTTT.

The chain employs TRBV2 and TRBJ2-5; D may be TRBD1 (6 bases). Looked up from germline, CDR1 is SNHLY and CDR2 is FYNNEI. Trimming pared 5 bases from V and 4 bases from J, leaving 14 bases between. The CDR3 has 14 residues. The CDR3 coding sequence is TGTGCCAGCAGTCCCGACAGGCGCTTAGAGACCCAGTACTTC. Its protein product is CASSPDRRLETQYF.

This clone was counted a single time. The rearrangement uses TRBV4-2 and TRBJ1-6, with 8 bases lining up with TRBD1. Germline values: CDR1 LGHNA, CDR2 YNFKEQ. Trimming at V came to 0 bases and at J to 3 bases, leaving 4 bases not matched to a gene. This CDR3 is built from 17 residues. The chain's CDR3 is CASSQDNTGGYNSPLHF. CDR3 nucleotides: TGTGCCAGCAGCCAAGATAATACAGGGGGCTATAATTCACCCCTCCACTTT.

V and J are TRBV6-5 and TRBJ1-6, with TRBD1 identical over 7 bases. Trimming took 5 bases from V and 7 from J; bases not matched to a gene: 8. Germline assignment: CDR1 MNHEY and CDR2 SVGAGI. The CDR3 is made up of 15 amino acids. The CDR3 region is CASSTRQGYNSPLHF. The CDR3 DNA reads as TGTGCCAGCAGTACCCGACAGGGCTACAATTCACCCCTCCACTTT.

The genes are TRBV4-3 and TRBJ2-1; 14 bases match TRBD2. Per the germline V gene, CDR1 is LGHNA and CDR2 is YSLEER. The ends lost 3 bases at V and 0 bases at J; junction bases unmatched: 13. This CDR3 is built from 21 residues. The CDR3 nucleotides read TGCGCCAGCAGCCACGGTAAAGGGACTAGCGGGGGACACCCCTCCTACAATGAGCAGTTCTTC. It specifies CASSHGKGTSGGHPSYNEQFF.

The J gene is TRBJ1-1, the V gene TRBV5-4, with D hard to call. V was trimmed by 0 bases and J by 1 base, leaving 10 bases between them. The CDR3 is made up of 15 amino acids. Germline V gene sequence: CDR1 SGHNT, CDR2 YYREEE (reference sequence). CDR3 region: CASSLALRGNTEAFF. Written as DNA, the CDR3 is TGTGCCAGCAGCTTGGCGTTGCGGGGGAACACTGAAGCTTTCTTT.

The gene calls are TRBV5-1 and TRBJ2-3; D not certain. CDR1 is SGHRS and CDR2 is YFSETQ in the germline V gene. The CDR3 sequence is 14 residues long. Trimming removed 1 base at V and 2 bases at J, with 8 bases between. CDR3 in amino acids: CASSLLADTDTQYF. For the CDR3, the DNA is TGCGCCAGCAGCTTGTTGGCGGACACAGATACGCAGTATTTT.

J is TRBJ1-6 and V is TRBV3-1 (or the pseudogene TRBV3-2); D gene unclear. V lost 5 bases to trimming and J lost 5 bases, with 22 bases between them. The CDR3 contains 18 residues. Germline CDR1 and CDR2: LGHDT and YNNKEL (reference sequence). The CDR3 bases are TGTGCCAGCAGCGGTGGGCGTCCCATTTTACATCATAATTCACCCCTCCACTTT. This translates into CASSGGRPILHHNSPLHF.

V is TRBV10-3 and J is TRBJ2-7; D unresolved. The CDR3 covers 13 residues. The germline CDR1 and CDR2 sequences are ENHRY and SYGVKD. The V gene lost 3 bases and the J gene lost 4 bases, with 10 bases spanning the gap. The CDR3: CAISDSSGYEQYF. In DNA form, the CDR3 reads TGTGCCATCAGTGATTCGTCGGGTTACGAGCAGTACTTC.

The chain carries TRBV6-5 and TRBJ2-7; 9 bases align to TRBD1. The CDR3 loop spans 15 amino acids. V trimming: 4 bases; J trimming: 2 bases; junction bases outside the gene matches: 6. The germline gives CDR1 MNHEY, CDR2 SVGAGI. CDR3 nucleotide sequence: TGTGCCAGCAGTTGGGGACAGGGATTCACCTACGAGCAGTACTTC. Its translation is CASSWGQGFTYEQYF.

The chain is built from TRBV30 and TRBJ2-7, with 8 bases aligning to TRBD2. The germline gives CDR1 GTSNPN, CDR2 SVGIG (reference sequence). Unmatched junction bases numbered 10, after V lost 8 bases and J lost 4 bases. The CDR3 has 13 amino acids. CDR3 residues: CAGAVGGGYEQYF. The CDR3 nucleotides read TGTGCCGGAGCGGTGGGCGGGGGGTACGAGCAGTACTTC.

The rearrangement links TRBV29-1 to TRBJ1-3, with D possibly TRBD1 on 6 matching bases. V was trimmed by 3 bases and J by 0 bases, leaving 9 bases between them. The CDR3 covers 14 residues. CDR1 is SQVTM and CDR2 is ANQGSEA in the germline V gene. The CDR3 DNA is TGCAGCGTTGAGGACAGTCACTCTGGAAACACCATATATTTT. Protein: CSVEDSHSGNTIYF.

This chain joins TRBV6-5 and TRBJ2-7; the D gene is possibly TRBD1 (6 bases). V shed 8 bases and J shed 0 bases, with 17 bases lying between them. The germline gives CDR1 MNHEY, CDR2 SVGAGI. This CDR3 contains 15 residues. This CDR3 reads CASAATVGASYEQYF. The CDR3 DNA is TGTGCCAGCGCCGCGACAGTGGGGGCCTCCTACGAGCAGTACTTC.

The DNA of the CDR3 is TGTGCCTGGAGCGGGGACAGGGTGGGTACTGAAGCTTTCTTT. Its protein is CAWSGDRVGTEAFF. The chain carries TRBV30 and TRBJ1-1, with TRBD1 identical over 9 bases. Germline trimming cut 3 bases from V and 5 bases from J; bases unmatched to any gene: 7. This CDR3 contains 14 residues. The germline CDR1 and CDR2 sequences are GTSNPN and SVGIG (reference sequence). The complete variable domain, with remaining parts taken from reference TRBV30 and TRBJ1-1, reads SQTIHQWPATLVQPVGSPLSLECTVEGTSNPNLYWYRQAAGRGLQLLFYSVGIGQISSEVPQNLSASRPQDRQFILSSKKLLLSDSGFYLCAWSGDRVGTEAFFGQGTRLTVV.

V is TRBV5-4 and J is TRBJ1-3; no firm D call. V lost 7 bases to trimming and J lost 2 bases, with 13 bases between them. The CDR3 extends over 14 amino acids. The germline V gene encodes CDR1 SGHNT and CDR2 YYREEE (reference sequence). The CDR3 spells CASSAAGTGNTIYF. In nucleotides, the CDR3 is TGTGCCAGCTCCGCGGCGGGGACTGGAAACACCATATATTTT.